This entry lists 26 T cell receptor beta chains sequenced from one sample in a study of T cells in localized non-small cell lung cancer. Assay used: immunoSEQ multiplex PCR; TCRdb lists only in-frame clones, some missing. Counted here are under 50,000 clones, 70% to 90% occurring once; the ten biggest clones make up 5% to 6%. This specimen was peripheral blood mononuclear cells, taken before any cancer treatment. The receptors come from a male donor aged 60 or over with stage II lung adenocarcinoma.

The CDR3 DNA sequence: TGTGCCAGCAGCCGGGACAGGGTCAATGGCTACACCTTC. This gives the protein CASSRDRVNGYTF. The rearrangement links TRBV5-6 to TRBJ1-2; 9 bases are shared with TRBD1. CDR3 size: 13 residues. V was clipped by 4 bases and J by 6 bases; unmatched bases: 4. The germline V gene encodes CDR1 SGHDT and CDR2 YYEEEE.

The chain recombines TRBV29-1 with TRBJ1-5, with a weak D call TRBD1 (5 bases). The V gene lost 5 bases and the J gene lost 6 bases, with 17 bases spanning the gap. The V gene's germline CDR1 is SQVTM and CDR2 ANQGSEA. This CDR3 comprises 14 residues. For the CDR3, the DNA is TGCAGCGTTTCTGGTGGGGGAGTCGGTCAGCCCCAGCATTTT. Translation: CSVSGGGVGQPQHF. The variable domain in full, with the rest retrieved from reference TRBV29-1 and TRBJ1-5, is SAVISQKPSRDICQRGTSLTIQCQVDSQVTMMFWYRQQPGQSLTLIATANQGSEATYESGFVIDKFPISRPNLTFSTLTVSNMSPEDSSIYLCSVSGGGVGQPQHFGDGTRLSIL.

The chain recombines TRBV2 with TRBJ2-3, with 12 bases that match TRBD2. CDR3 length: 15 amino acids. The ends lost 5 bases at V and 3 bases at J; junction bases unmatched: 3. Germline V lookup: CDR1 SNHLY, CDR2 FYNNEI. The CDR3 loop is CASSSGTSGTDTQYF. The CDR3 nucleotides are TGTGCCAGCAGTTCCGGGACTAGCGGGACAGATACGCAGTATTTT.

The chain is built from TRBV7-7 and TRBJ2-6; no clear D gene. The CDR3 spans 15 residues. Germline V gene lookup returns CDR1 SSHAT and CDR2 FNYEAQ (reference sequence). With 5 bases removed from V and 3 bases from J, the gap between germline ends came to 11 bases. CDR3 nucleotide sequence: TGTGCCAGCAGCCCCTTAAAGGTTGGGGCCAACGTCCTGACTTTC. Protein: CASSPLKVGANVLTF.

To note about this clone: The sample contains more than one DNA sequence encoding this CDR3. Written as DNA, the CDR3 is TGTGCCAGCAGTAGCCCCAGCACAGATACGCAGTATTTT. Protein product: CASSSPSTDTQYF. The chain is built from TRBV28 and TRBJ2-3; D is ambiguous. Per the germline V gene, CDR1 is MDHEN and CDR2 is SYDVKM. The CDR3 consists of 13 residues. Trimming shortened V by 5 bases and J by 0 bases, and 6 bases separated the two germline ends.

The V and J genes are TRBV19 and TRBJ2-2, with unresolved D. V lost 5 bases and J lost 6, with 16 bases in between. Germline lookup yields CDR1 LNHDA and CDR2 SQIVND (reference sequence). This CDR3 has 15 residues. The CDR3 is CASSPQTTGAGELFF. In DNA form, the CDR3 reads TGTGCCAGTAGTCCCCAAACGACTGGGGCCGGGGAGCTGTTTTTT.

This clone was seen a single time. The V and J genes are TRBV13 and TRBJ1-4; D gene uncertain. In germline, CDR1 is PRHDT, CDR2 FYEKMQ (reference sequence). Deletions cut 4 bases from V and 4 bases from J, with 13 bases between. The CDR3 covers 15 residues. The CDR3 loop reads CASSSTWGYNEKLFF. For the CDR3, the DNA is TGTGCCAGCAGCTCTACGTGGGGATATAATGAAAAACTGTTTTTT.

The chain carries TRBV7-9 and TRBJ1-1; D is unclear. Germline CDR1 is SEHNR and CDR2 is FQNEAQ (reference sequence). V was cut by 5 bases and J by 5 bases, with 18 bases left in between. This CDR3 is 15 amino acids long. The CDR3 bases are TGTGCCAGCAGCGCCGTATGGGGATCTGGGACTGAAGCTTTCTTT. Its protein is CASSAVWGSGTEAFF.

CDR3: CAISVGGYEQYF. CDR3 coding DNA: TGTGCCATCAGTGTTGGCGGCTACGAGCAGTACTTC. This chain joins TRBV10-3 and TRBJ2-7; D gene unclear. The CDR3 is 12 residues long. Trimming removed 4 bases from V and 3 bases from J, with 7 bases in between. Germline CDR1 and CDR2: ENHRY and SYGVKD.

The CDR3 bases are TGTGCCAGCTCACCGTCCGGGACTAGCGGGTACGAGCAGTACTTC. The encoded protein is CASSPSGTSGYEQYF. The chain recombines TRBV18 with TRBJ2-7; 12 bases line up with TRBD2. Trimming removed 3 bases from V and 4 bases from J; junction bases left unmatched: 4. This CDR3 spans 15 amino acids. Germline loops: CDR1 KGHSH, CDR2 LQKENI. Complete variable domain (other parts from reference TRBV18 and TRBJ2-7): NAGVMQNPRHLVRRRGQEARLRCSPMKGHSHVYWYRQLPEEGLKFMVYLQKENIIDESGMPKERFSAEFPKEGPSILRIQQVVRGDSAAYFCASSPSGTSGYEQYFGPGTRLTVT.

The V and J genes are TRBV20-1 and TRBJ1-2; D remains ambiguous. V lost 1 base to trimming and J lost 5 bases, with 5 bases between them. This CDR3 comprises 11 residues. Looked up from germline, CDR1 is DFQATT and CDR2 is SNEGSKA (reference sequence). CDR3 in DNA: TGCAGTGCTAGAGCCAATTATGGCTACACCTTC. Translated, it gives CSARANYGYTF.

The gene calls are TRBV9 and TRBJ2-3; D not resolved. Between the trimmed V and J ends, which lost 0 bases and 4 bases, there was a span of 9 bases. This CDR3 contains 14 residues. Germline-derived CDR1 and CDR2 are SGDLS and YYNGEE. The CDR3 coding sequence is TGTGCCAGCAGCGTAGGACCGGCACCAGATACGCAGTATTTT. This translates into CASSVGPAPDTQYF. The full variable domain, rest sourced from reference TRBV9 and TRBJ2-3, is DSGVTQTPKHLITATGQRVTLRCSPRSGDLSVYWYQQSLDQGLQFLIQYYNGEERAKGNILERFSAQQFPDLHSELNLSSLELGDSALYFCASSVGPAPDTQYFGPGTRLTVL.

The V call is TRBV5-1, the J call TRBJ2-1; 10 nucleotides agree with TRBD2. Germline trimming cut 3 bases from V and 6 bases from J; bases unmatched to any gene: 9. Germline V CDR1 and CDR2: SGHRS, YFSETQ. CDR3 length: 16 amino acids. CDR3 nucleotide sequence: TGCGCCAGCAGCTCTCCGACTAGCGGGCCTTCCAATGAGCAGTTCTTC. Its translation: CASSSPTSGPSNEQFF.

V gene TRBV29-1 combines with J gene TRBJ2-1; TRBD1 matches 8 bases. This CDR3 spans 14 amino acids. Germline loops: CDR1 SQVTM, CDR2 ANQGSEA. V shed 6 bases, J shed 2 bases, and the junction held 6 bases outside the gene matches. In nucleotides, the CDR3 is TGCAGCGTGACTGTGGACAGGGCCTACAATGAGCAGTTCTTC. It specifies CSVTVDRAYNEQFF.

CDR3 in DNA: TGCAGCGTTGGAAAGGGGGCCGGTCAGCCCCAGCATTTT. Residues: CSVGKGAGQPQHF. The V gene is TRBV29-1, the J gene TRBJ1-5; 7 positions match TRBD1. This CDR3 contains 13 residues. J gave up 6 bases and V 4 bases, and 6 bases lay outside the gene matches. Germline CDR1 and CDR2: SQVTM and ANQGSEA.

This chain joins TRBV7-2 and TRBJ2-7, with TRBD1 identical over 8 bases. The junction had 8 bases not matched to a gene; V was cut back by 5 bases and J by 2 bases. CDR3 length: 15 residues. CDR1 is SGHTA and CDR2 is FQGNSA in the germline V gene. CDR3 region: CASSASGTGAYEQYF. The DNA of the CDR3 is TGTGCCAGCAGCGCCTCCGGGACAGGAGCCTACGAGCAGTACTTC.

The chain carries TRBV11-3 and TRBJ2-5; TRBD2 aligns across 9 bases. Germline V gene data show CDR1 as SGHNT and CDR2 as YENEEA. The CDR3 has 15 residues. V shed 5 bases and J 2 bases; nucleotides not matched to a gene: 6. CDR3 sequence (DNA): TGTGCCAGCAGCCCCGGACTAGCGTCACAAGAGACCCAGTACTTC. Translation gives CASSPGLASQETQYF.

CDR3: CASSRLTSGSSYNEQFF. In DNA, the CDR3 is TGCGCCAGCAGTCGACTAACTAGCGGGAGCTCCTACAATGAGCAGTTCTTC. The rearrangement joins TRBV4-3 to TRBJ2-1, with 11 positions matching TRBD2. J gave up 0 bases and V 6 bases, and 7 bases lay outside the gene matches. The germline V gene encodes CDR1 LGHNA and CDR2 YSLEER. The CDR3 sequence is 17 residues long.

The chain has TRBV6-5 and TRBJ2-7, with D maybe TRBD1 (6 bases). V gave up 4 bases and J gave up 6 bases, with 13 bases separating them. This CDR3 is 13 amino acids long. Germline CDR1 and CDR2: MNHEY and SVGAGI. CDR3 loop: CASSSRTVSEQYF. The CDR3 DNA sequence: TGTGCCAGCAGTTCTAGGACAGTGAGCGAGCAGTACTTC.

The chain has TRBV28 and TRBJ2-1; D not certain. Germline-derived CDR1 and CDR2 are MDHEN and SYDVKM. V lost 3 bases to trimming and J lost 9 bases, with 12 bases between them. The CDR3 is made up of 13 amino acids. CDR3 in amino acids: CASSFVVLGEQFF. In nucleotides, the CDR3 is TGTGCCAGCAGTTTCGTAGTTTTGGGTGAGCAGTTCTTC.

The chain links TRBV11-2 to TRBJ2-7, with a tentative D call TRBD2 (6 bases). Germline CDR1 SGHAT, CDR2 FQNNGV. Deletions cut 5 bases from V and 0 bases from J, with 8 bases between. The CDR3 sequence is 13 residues long. DNA of the CDR3: TGTGCCAGCAGCCTCGGGGGCTCCTACGAGCAGTACTTC. Protein sequence: CASSLGGSYEQYF.

This chain connects TRBV30 to TRBJ1-5, with 7 bases identical to TRBD1. V shed 3 bases and J 4 bases; nucleotides not matched to a gene: 3. CDR1 and CDR2 from the germline V gene are GTSNPN and SVGIG (reference sequence). This CDR3 contains 13 residues. This chain's CDR3 is CAWSLQGNQPQHF. CDR3 in DNA: TGTGCCTGGAGCCTACAGGGGAATCAGCCCCAGCATTTT.

For the CDR3, the DNA is TGTGCCAGCAGCTTAGATCCAGGGTACAACTATGGCTACACCTTC. The encoded protein is CASSLDPGYNYGYTF. The rearrangement uses TRBV11-2 and TRBJ1-2, with D maybe TRBD1 (5 bases). The V gene lost 0 bases and the J gene lost 2 bases, with 10 bases spanning the gap. Germline assignment: CDR1 SGHAT and CDR2 FQNNGV. The CDR3 spans 15 residues.

This chain uses TRBV10-3 with TRBJ2-5; TRBD1 agrees at 10 bases. The CDR3 contains 14 residues. In germline, CDR1 is ENHRY, CDR2 SYGVKD. Unmatched junction bases numbered 6, after V lost 6 bases and J lost 5 bases. The CDR3 spells CAISAGTGVETQYF. CDR3 sequence (DNA): TGTGCCATCAGCGCCGGGACAGGGGTCGAGACCCAGTACTTC.

V usage is TRBV28 and J usage is TRBJ1-2; TRBD1 matches at 9 bases. The germline V gene has CDR1 MDHEN and CDR2 SYDVKM. The CDR3 covers 16 residues. Germline trimming cut 4 bases from V and 1 base from J; bases unmatched to any gene: 7. CDR3 region: CASSSTGGALNYGYTF. The CDR3 DNA sequence: TGTGCCAGCAGTTCAACAGGGGGCGCCCTTAACTATGGCTACACCTTC.

This chain uses TRBV11-1 with TRBJ1-2; D is uncertain. The V gene's germline CDR1 is SGHAT and CDR2 FQDESV (reference sequence). V gave up 2 bases and J gave up 4 bases, with 14 bases separating them. The CDR3 extends over 15 amino acids. CDR3 sequence reads: CASSLTDGSVYGYTF. DNA for the CDR3: TGTGCCAGCAGCTTAACGGACGGGTCCGTCTATGGCTACACCTTC.